This T cell receptor beta chain was sequenced during a study of glioma-infiltrating T cells after dendritic cell vaccination (dated by TCRdb to 2016 to 2017). About the full investigation: A cohort of 15 or so glioblastoma patients from Phase I and II dendritic cell vaccination trials was included, of whom 9 were newly diagnosed and 6 had recurrent disease. Patients received autologous tumor lysate-pulsed dendritic cell vaccination between about 2003 and 2013. The vaccine was prepared from monocyte-derived dendritic cells that were cultured for approximately seven days with IL-4 and GM-CSF and then pulsed overnight with autologous tumor lysate. Three intradermal dendritic cell vaccine injections were administered to patients at biweekly intervals in the arm below the axilla. In glioblastoma patients vaccinated with dendritic cells, deep sequencing of TCR beta CDR3 regions served to measure the amount of tumor-infiltrating lymphocytes and to compare repertoires between tumor and blood. TCR sequencing metrics, including TIL content and tumor-blood repertoire overlap, were correlated with survival after dendritic cell vaccination.

Concerning this clone: There is no known antigen for this receptor. Per-base qualities were not stored, and no clone one base away is much larger.

The immunoSEQ assay amplified TCRB CDR3 regions from approximately 1.8 micrograms of genomic DNA, or from all available DNA when less than that amount was available. The multiplex PCR relied on 60 forward primers for TCR V beta segments and 13 reverse primers for J beta segments. Synthetic control templates were spiked into each sample at limiting dilution to estimate reads per starting template. Sequencing produced 87 bp reads on the Illumina HiSeq System. Per the source publication's procedure: To remove PCR and sequencing errors, closely related sequences were merged with a nearest neighbor algorithm. TCR overlap was measured as the percentage of unique tumor TCR beta sequences also present in the same patient's peripheral blood. This immuneACCESS table, as held by TCRdb, lists in-frame sequences with V and J called but not all clones. Of the missing ones, under half trace to an unresolved V gene in checked studies; the others have no known cause. Clone size and the V and J calls come from that table; the DNA yielded D and trimming. Present in this sample are tens of thousands of clones, 80% to 85% of which were seen just once. The top ten clonotypes cover under 7% of the sample.

V was cut back by 2 bases and J by 7 bases, leaving a gap of 17 bases between them. The CDR3 spans 15 residues, from the cysteine through the phenylalanine. Just CDR3 DNA is preserved here, 45 bases in frame from base 1. According to the germline V gene, CDR1 reads MNHEY and CDR2 reads SVGAGI. Explained via the paper, the time point label denotes: after dendritic cell vaccination, including at tumor progression/relapse. Patients were selected on the basis of adequate residual fresh-frozen tumor tissue and more than two years of available survival data. Molecular status otherwise varied across the glioblastoma patients, but none of them carried an isocitrate dehydrogenase mutation. PBMC were collected before vaccination, two weeks after the third vaccination, and at tumor progression when it occurred. The Qiagen DNeasy Blood extraction Kit was used to extract genomic DNA. What the study reported, not specific to this receptor: The cohort was small and heterogeneous, with few patients having full blood and tumor sets and even fewer initial-recurrent tumor pairs. TCR clonality showed no direct relationship with survival, which suggests that a diverse polyclonal response may be important. After dendritic cell vaccination, a higher estimated pretreatment TIL content predicted longer time to progression and longer overall survival. The TCR overlap response model with three groups was called speculative and said to need prospective validation.

The sample was blood, taken after dendritic cell vaccination. The clonotype comes from a human donor with glioblastoma. The chain was built from TRBV6-5 and TRBJ1-1; the best D guess is TRBD1, with 5 bases matching. The nucleotides read TGTGCCAGCAGTTACCTACCGGGGGGATCGAATGAAGCTTTCTTT. This is translated as CASSYLPGGSNEAFF.